Included here is one TCR beta chain sequence, with context. These data belong to a study of T cell responses to AZD1222 COVID-19 vaccine. V was pared by 11 bases and J by 7 bases, with 21 bases between. Germline lookup yields CDR1 MDHEN and CDR2 SYDVKM. This CDR3 spans 13 amino acids. TCRdb's table, derived via immunoSEQ multiplex PCR, lists solely in-frame clones and lacks some. The sample yields around 190,000 clones, 94% seen once. The starting material was peripheral blood, obtained 28 days after the second AZD1222 dose. This chain joins TRBV28 and TRBJ2-7; D possibly matches TRBD1 or TRBD2 (6 bases each). The clonotype was recovered from an adult who received the AZD1222 COVID-19 vaccine. This CDR3 reads CASKRAGAGEQYF. DNA of the CDR3: TGTGCCTCAAAAAGGGCAGGGGCGGGGGAGCAGTACTTC.